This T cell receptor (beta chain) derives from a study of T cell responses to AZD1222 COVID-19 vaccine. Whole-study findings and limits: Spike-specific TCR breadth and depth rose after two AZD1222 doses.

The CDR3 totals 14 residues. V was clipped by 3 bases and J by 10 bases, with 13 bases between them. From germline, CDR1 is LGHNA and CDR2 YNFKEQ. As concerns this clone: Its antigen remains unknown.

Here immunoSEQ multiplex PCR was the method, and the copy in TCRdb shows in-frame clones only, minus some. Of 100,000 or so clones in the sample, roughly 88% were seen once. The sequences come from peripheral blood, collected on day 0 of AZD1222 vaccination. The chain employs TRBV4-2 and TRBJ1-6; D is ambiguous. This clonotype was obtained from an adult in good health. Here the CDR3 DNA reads TGTGCCAGCAGCCACGGGGTGCAGGAGTCACCCCTCCACTTT. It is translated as CASSHGVQESPLHF.